Listed below are T cell receptor beta chains from one sample, sequenced in a study of T cells in Graves' hyperthyroidism and ophthalmopathy. TCRdb passed the multiplex PCR reads through MiXCR, listing each CDR3 protein once. Among some 250,000 distinct CDR3 sequences listed, about 14% were seen once. The sequenced sample consisted of blood. These receptors were taken from a woman between 40 and 50 years old with Graves' hyperthyroidism that later progressed to Graves' ophthalmopathy. CDR3s include the opening cysteine and the closing phenylalanine or tryptophan. D genes are given only for firm matches. Only some rows state a clone size, as once, few, many or a class for expanded clones.

D	V	J	size	DNA	CDR3
TRBD2	TRBV11-2	TRBJ2-1	NA	TGTGCCAGCAGCTTTCGACTAGCGGGAGGCGGACCTAGCTCCTACAATGAGCAGTTCTTC	CASSFRLAGGGPSSYNEQFF
NA	TRBV6-5	TRBJ1-3	NA	TGTGCCAGCAGTTACGCCCCGGACAGATCCTCTGGAAACACCATATATTTT	CASSYAPDRSSGNTIYF
TRBD1	TRBV5-1	TRBJ1-1	many	TGCGCCAGCAGCTTGGAGGACAGGGGGCTAAGCACTGAAGCTTTCTTT	CASSLEDRGLSTEAFF
NA	TRBV5-1	TRBJ2-2	NA	TGCGCCAGCAGCTTTGGAGTTTTCTCTTTGCGGGAGAACACCGGGGAGCTGTTTTTT	CASSFGVFSLRENTGELFF
NA	TRBV6-1	TRBJ1-1	many	TGTGCCAGCAGTGAAGCGCTCACTAGGGTCGGTGCAGGGACGGTCTCTGAAGCTTTCTTT	CASSEALTRVGAGTVSEAFF
TRBD1	TRBV15	TRBJ2-7	many	TGTGCCACCAGCAGAGGCCGGGGACAGGGGGCAAACGAGCAGTACTTC	CATSRGRGQGANEQYF
TRBD1	TRBV12-3/TRBV12-4	TRBJ1-6	NA	TGTGCGAGCAGTCTCCGGGACAGGGGAACTAGCTCCTATAATTCACCCCTCCACTTT	CASSLRDRGTSSYNSPLHF
NA	TRBV11-2	TRBJ1-3	many	TGTGCCAGCAGCACCATTTATACCTCTGGAAACACCATATATTTT	CASSTIYTSGNTIYF
NA	TRBV7-3	TRBJ1-6	many	TGCGCCAGCAGCTCCGGACAGTATAATTCACCCCTCCACTTT	CASSSGQYNSPLHF
TRBD1	TRBV5-1	TRBJ2-7	many	TGCGCCAGCAGCTTCACCCAGGGGGCCTACGAGCAGTACTTC	CASSFTQGAYEQYF
NA	TRBV24-1	TRBJ2-3	many	TGTGCCACCAGTGATCGATTATCCTCAGATACGCAGTATTTT	CATSDRLSSDTQYF
NA	TRBV20-1	TRBJ2-2	many	TGCAGTGCTCTTAGGCGGGAGAACACCGGGGAGCTGTTTTTT	CSALRRENTGELFF
NA	TRBV13	TRBJ1-1	many	TGTGCCAGCAGTCGTACAGGCTACACTGAAGCTTTCTTT	CASSRTGYTEAFF
TRBD1	TRBV30	TRBJ2-3	many	TGTGCCTGGAGTATCCGGACAGGTACTTGGGGTACAGATACGCAGTATTTT	CAWSIRTGTWGTDTQYF
TRBD2	TRBV5-5	TRBJ2-7	many	TGTGCCAGCAGCTTCTTTTCTAGCGGTACGGGAGAGCAGTACTTC	CASSFFSSGTGEQYF